These T cell receptor beta chains were read from a single sample in a study of blood T cell repertoires in COVID-19. Only in-frame clones appear in the TCRdb table, and some are missing; sequencing was by immunoSEQ multiplex PCR. The data contain roughly 80,000 clones, over 70% of them singletons. Sequenced: peripheral blood. These receptors came from a human donor in a cohort sampled during active COVID-19. Both conserved end residues are part of each CDR3. Each record gives: V gene, D gene, clone size, J gene, CDR3 protein, CDR3 DNA. The D gene is left open where the match is weak. A clone size is listed for some rows: how often the clone was seen (once, few, many), or a class if it is expanded.

TRBV10-1	TRBD1	NA	TRBJ2-5	CASSKGQGSEETQYF	TGCGCCAGCAGCAAGGGACAGGGGTCGGAAGAGACCCAGTACTTC
TRBV7-9	NA	NA	TRBJ2-1	CASSSDRAAYNEQFF	TGTGCCAGCAGTTCCGACAGAGCCGCCTACAATGAGCAGTTCTTC
TRBV11-2	NA	NA	TRBJ1-5	CASSLRTETRGNQPQHF	TGTGCCAGCAGCCTAAGGACAGAGACGCGGGGCAATCAGCCCCAGCATTTT
TRBV10-3	NA	NA	TRBJ1-1	CAIREDISNTEAFF	TGTGCCATCAGAGAGGACATCTCGAACACTGAAGCTTTCTTT
TRBV3-1/TRBV3-2	NA	NA	TRBJ2-7	CASSLHGGEQYF	TGTGCCAGCAGCCTACATGGGGGGGAGCAGTACTTC
TRBV6-5	NA	NA	TRBJ2-7	CASARGGGYYEQYF	TGTGCAAGCGCCCGGGGCGGGGGCTACTACGAGCAGTACTTC
TRBV9	TRBD1	few	TRBJ1-2	CASSVAQTGYEGYTF	TGTGCCAGCAGCGTAGCACAGACAGGGTATGAGGGCTACACCTTC
TRBV7-2	TRBD2	NA	TRBJ2-5	CASSLALGGGGQETQYF	TGTGCCAGCAGCTTAGCGCTGGGCGGGGGGGGCCAAGAGACCCAGTACTTC
TRBV5-4	TRBD1	NA	TRBJ1-4	CASKKQGEKLFF	TGTGCCAGCAAAAAACAGGGGGAAAAACTGTTTTTT
TRBV2	TRBD1	NA	TRBJ1-1	CASSSRDRGFAKDTEAFF	TGTGCCAGCAGCTCCCGGGACAGGGGTTTTGCCAAGGACACTGAAGCTTTCTTT